Sequencing of this T cell receptor (beta chain) was carried out in a study of T cell responses to AZD1222 COVID-19 vaccine. About the research overall: Second doses were pooled across both intervals (about 4 or about 12 weeks). Study-level points and caveats: The sample set comprised mostly white British donors with more females, and clonal diversity was possibly underestimated. Repertoire samples came only from after the peak T cell response. After two AZD1222 doses, spike-specific TCR breadth and depth rose versus day 0.

Data came from immunoSEQ multiplex PCR; TCRdb stores just in-frame clones and leaves some out. The sample records more than 100,000 clones, about 88% being singletons. Looked up from germline, CDR1 is LGHDT and CDR2 is YNNKEL (reference sequence). After removal of 4 bases from V and 6 bases from J, the junction contained 13 bases not matched to a gene. CDR3 length equals 16 residues. Notes on this clone: Its antigen remains unknown.

This receptor was obtained from an adult in good health. The specimen was peripheral blood, collected on day 0 of AZD1222 vaccination. This chain connects TRBV3-1 (or the pseudogene TRBV3-2) to TRBJ1-1, with TRBD1 matching 8 bases. CDR3 nucleotides: TGTGCCAGCAGCCCTGGACAGGGAGGAGGGCGCCCTGAAGCTTTCTTT. Residues: CASSPGQGGGRPEAFF.